Below are 28 T cell receptor beta chains sequenced from a single sample in a study of glioma-infiltrating T cells (dated by TCRdb to 2016 to 2018). Sequencing instrument: Illumina MiSeq. TCR alpha and beta CDR3 regions were amplified with the iRepertoire nested amplicon-rescue multiplex PCR (arm-PCR) platform from RNA. Clones were called with MiXCR by TCRdb after fastp trimmed the public reads at Q25, and only in-frame beta chains were retained. A single entry per CDR3 protein holds the most common genes and DNA from its merged rows. The sample yields around 180,000 distinct CDR3 sequences; more than 35% were counted once. Jointly, the top ten make up 5.2% of the sample. What was sequenced was glioma tissue, nonneoplastic brain tissue, or PBMCs (not recorded which). These receptor sequences come from a human donor with low-grade glioma or glioblastoma, undergoing nonglioma brain surgery, or in good health (not recorded which).

This clonotype turned up a few times. V and J are TRBV29-1 and TRBJ2-1; D perhaps matches TRBD2 (5 bases). From germline, CDR1 is SQVTM and CDR2 ANQGSEA. V was trimmed by 0 bases and J by 13 bases, leaving 13 bases between them. This CDR3 has 12 amino acids. DNA of the CDR3: TGCAGCGTTGAAGATTCGACTAAAGCCCAGTTCTTC. It translates to CSVEDSTKAQFF.

As regards this clonotype: The conserved final phenylalanine or tryptophan is absent from the CDR3, which likely points to a read error. The rearrangement uses TRBV11-2 and TRBJ2-1, with D maybe TRBD2 (7 bases). The DNA end is a closer match to TRBJ2-7, so the J assignment may be wrong. CDR1 and CDR2 (germline): SGHAT, FQNNGV. The CDR3 contains 17 residues. CDR3 loop: CASSLGQRGEGGYEQYL. CDR3 nucleotides: TGTGCCAGCAGCTTAGGTCAAAGGGGGGAGGGAGGCTACGAGCAGTACCTC.

This clonotype was found many times. The chain has TRBV11-2 and TRBJ2-1; tentatively, D is TRBD1 or TRBD2 (5 bases each). In germline, CDR1 is SGHAT, CDR2 FQNNGV. The CDR3 loop spans 14 amino acids. V lost 3 bases, J lost 5 bases, and 11 bases lay in between. The CDR3: CASSLWDQDNEQFF. CDR3 sequence (DNA): TGTGCCAGCAGCTTGTGGGACCAAGACAATGAGCAGTTCTTC.

In this sample, this clonotype turned up many times. The rearrangement joins TRBV6-6 to TRBJ1-4; weak D call: TRBD1 (6 bases). Trimming took 0 bases from V and 6 from J, leaving 17 bases between them. Looked up from germline, CDR1 is MNHNY and CDR2 is SVGAGI (reference sequence). This CDR3 has 17 amino acids. CDR3 loop: CASSYSALGGADEKLFF. CDR3 coding DNA: TGTGCCAGCAGTTACTCGGCTTTGGGGGGGGCTGATGAAAAACTGTTTTTT.

The chain links TRBV6-6 to TRBJ2-7; D is unresolved. This CDR3 has 13 residues. The germline gives CDR1 MNHNY, CDR2 SVGAGI (reference sequence). CDR3 DNA sequence: TGTGTTAGCAGTTACCTGCAGTCGTACGAGCAGTACTTC. Translated: CVSSYLQSYEQYF.

There are many counts of this clonotype. This chain connects TRBV6-1 to TRBJ2-3, with 7 bases aligning to TRBD1. CDR1 MNHNS and CDR2 SASEGT come from the germline V gene. The CDR3 runs 16 residues. The trim removed 0 bases at V and 5 bases at J, leaving 8 bases unmatched. CDR3 nucleotides: TGTGCCAGCAGTGAAGCTTCGGGACAGCCGGGAGATACGCAGTATTTT. This codes for CASSEASGQPGDTQYF.

About this clonotype: This could be a read error, since a much larger clone is one nucleotide away. The chain has TRBV28 and TRBJ1-2; tentatively, D is TRBD1 (6 bases). Deletions cut 5 bases from V and 7 bases from J, with 23 bases between. The CDR3 runs to 16 residues. Per germline, CDR1 MDHEN and CDR2 SYDVKM. The CDR3 loop is CASSPTKGERGGGYTF. The CDR3 region has the DNA TGTGCCAGCAGTCCAACCAAGGGGGAGCGGGGTGGTGGCTACACCTTC.

The chain couples TRBV10-3 to TRBJ2-5; D is unresolved. Germline assignment: CDR1 ENHRY and CDR2 SYGVKD. CDR3 length: 12 residues. V was trimmed by 0 bases and J by 1 base, leaving 0 bases between them. For the CDR3, the DNA is TGTGCCATCAGTGAGTCCCAAGAGACCCAGTACTTC. Encoded protein: CAISESQETQYF.

This clonotype has only one observation. The CDR3 DNA reads TGTGCCAGTACTAAGACAGGGGGGTACAATGAGCAGTTCTTC. Its translation: CASTKTGGYNEQFF. The chain is built from TRBV19 and TRBJ2-1; 9 bases agree with TRBD1. V lost 7 bases and J lost 4; bases outside the gene matches: 5. CDR3 length equals 14 residues. Germline loops: CDR1 LNHDA, CDR2 SQIVND (reference sequence).

The sample holds many counts of this clonotype. DNA of the CDR3: TGTGCCAGCAGTGCACGGCAAGAGACCCAGTACTTC. Residues: CASSARQETQYF. The rearrangement joins TRBV2 to TRBJ2-5; D is uncertain. The CDR3 sequence is 12 residues long. Trimming shortened V by 4 bases and J by 2 bases, and 5 bases separated the two germline ends. The germline CDR1 and CDR2 sequences are SNHLY and FYNNEI.

This clonotype was found a few times. The chain combines TRBV4-1 with TRBJ2-1, with unresolved D. The CDR3 has 15 residues. CDR1 is MGHRA, CDR2 YSYEKL, per germline. Trimming pared 3 bases from V and 0 bases from J, leaving 9 bases between. In nucleotides, the CDR3 is TGCGCCAGCAGCCAGGTACACAGCTCCTACAATGAGCAGTTCTTC. This translates into CASSQVHSSYNEQFF.

The J gene is TRBJ1-6, the V gene TRBV7-2; unclear D gene. The V gene lost 4 bases and the J gene lost 15 bases, with 16 bases spanning the gap. The CDR3 extends over 13 amino acids. Germline V gene sequence: CDR1 SGHTA, CDR2 FQGNSA. This chain's CDR3 is CASSSRPEGYLHF. DNA for the CDR3: TGTGCCAGCAGCTCCAGACCCGAAGGGTACCTCCACTTT.

For this clonotype: Just one base apart from a much larger clone, this may be a read error. The chain is built from TRBV11-2 and TRBJ2-1; 7 nucleotides match TRBD1. With 0 bases clipped from V and 3 bases from J, the junction kept 8 bases outside the gene matches. CDR3 length: 17 residues. Germline CDR1 is SGHAT and CDR2 is FQNNGV. The DNA of the CDR3 is TGTGCCAGCAGCTTAGATTGGGGGACAGTCCTCTACAATGAGCAGTTCTTC. It translates to CASSLDWGTVLYNEQFF.

Note on this clonotype: A much larger clone differs by one base, so this may be a read error. This chain links TRBV2 with TRBJ2-1; D gene ambiguous. V shed 0 bases and J shed 6 bases, with 12 bases lying between them. This CDR3 is 15 amino acids long. CDR1 SNHLY and CDR2 FYNNEI come from the germline V gene. The CDR3 DNA follows: TGTGCCAGCAGTGAAGCGAGGTCTGATGTCAATGAGCAGTTCTTC. Amino acid sequence: CASSEARSDVNEQFF. The entire variable domain, with the rest obtained from reference TRBV2 and TRBJ2-1, is as follows: EPEVTQTPSHQVTQMGQEVILRCVPISNHLYFYWYRQILGQKVEFLVSFYNNEISEKSEIFDDQFSVERPDGSNFTLKIRSTKLEDSAMYFCASSEARSDVNEQFFGPGTRLTVL.

In regard to this clonotype: A single base separates this from a much larger clone, so it may be a read error. The chain links TRBV12-3 or TRBV12-4 to TRBJ2-5; possible D gene TRBD2, 6 bases. The ends were cut back, 3 bases at V and 0 bases at J, with 11 bases in the middle. The CDR3 has 15 amino acids. The chain's CDR3 is CASSFVAVYQETQYF. The CDR3 coding sequence is TGTGCCAGCAGTTTTGTAGCGGTATACCAAGAGACCCAGTACTTC.

Points on this clonotype: This could be a read error, since a much larger clone is one nucleotide away. The chain employs TRBV14 and TRBJ1-6; no reliable D call. From germline, CDR1 is SGHDN and CDR2 FVKESK. The CDR3 covers 14 residues. The CDR3 region has the DNA TGTGCCAGAAGCCAAGAAACCTATAATTCACCCCTCCACTTT. The encoded protein is CARSQETYNSPLHF.

The chain links TRBV2 to TRBJ2-7; 9 bases map to TRBD1. With 1 base clipped from V and 2 bases from J, the junction kept 21 bases outside the gene matches. The germline gives CDR1 SNHLY, CDR2 FYNNEI. CDR3 length equals 21 residues. CDR3 in DNA: TGTGCCAGCAGTGAAGATTTTATGGGAACAGGGGGCTCACGCGTTGCCTACGAGCAGTACTTC. Encoded protein: CASSEDFMGTGGSRVAYEQYF. Drawing the rest from reference TRBV2 and TRBJ2-7, the complete variable domain is EPEVTQTPSHQVTQMGQEVILRCVPISNHLYFYWYRQILGQKVEFLVSFYNNEISEKSEIFDDQFSVERPDGSNFTLKIRSTKLEDSAMYFCASSEDFMGTGGSRVAYEQYFGPGTRLTVT.

This clonotype was observed at least ten times. The chain combines TRBV20-1 with TRBJ2-7, with D perhaps TRBD1 or TRBD2 (5 bases each). Germline CDR1 is DFQATT and CDR2 is SNEGSKA (reference sequence). This CDR3 region has 12 residues. V was pared by 2 bases and J by 4 bases, with 9 bases between. The CDR3 spells CSARFEGYEQYF. DNA of the CDR3: TGCAGTGCTAGATTTGAGGGGTACGAGCAGTACTTC.

A word on this clonotype: A much larger clonotype is one base distant, so this may be a read error. This sequence joins TRBV7-3 and TRBJ2-3; D tentatively fits TRBD1 or TRBD2 (6 bases each). This CDR3 spans 15 amino acids. The germline CDR1 and CDR2 sequences are SGHTA and FQGTGA. V was pared by 2 bases and J by 5 bases, with 14 bases between. DNA of the CDR3: TGTGCCAGCAGCTTAGCGGGACACCGCAGAGATACGCAGTATTTT. This codes for CASSLAGHRRDTQYF.

This sequence joins TRBV20-1 and TRBJ2-3, with 10 bases that match TRBD2. The length of the CDR3 is 14 residues. V dropped 3 bases and J dropped 4; count of bases not matched to a gene: 4. From germline, CDR1 is DFQATT and CDR2 SNEGSKA (reference sequence). DNA of the CDR3: TGCAGTGCTAGCGTCCTAGCGGGAGCAGATACGCAGTATTTT. Translated: CSASVLAGADTQYF.

This rearrangement joins TRBV4-2 to TRBJ2-5; D uncertain. This CDR3 is built from 17 residues. The V gene's germline CDR1 is LGHNA and CDR2 YNFKEQ. V was clipped by 1 base and J by 1 base, with 16 bases between them. The CDR3 region has the DNA TGTGCCAGCAGCCAAGGGTTCGGCACCAGGCCCCAAGAGACCCAGTACTTC. Residues: CASSQGFGTRPQETQYF.

A remark on this clonotype: The junction departs from the called germline gene at one end, perhaps through a read error. The J gene is TRBJ2-1, the V gene TRBV18; D is uncertain. Looked up from germline, CDR1 is KGHSH and CDR2 is LQKENI. CDR3 size: 15 residues. CDR3 bases: TGTGCCAGCTCACCACCAGGGAACTCCTACAATGATCAGTTCTTC. Translation: CASSPPGNSYNDQFF.

As for this clonotype: The junction and the germline gene differ at one end; a read error may be behind it. The chain employs TRBV6-1 and TRBJ1-1; weak D call: TRBD1 (5 bases). The germline CDR1 and CDR2 sequences are MNHNS and SASEGT. The CDR3 runs 13 residues. The CDR3 DNA reads as TGTGCCATCAGTGTCCGGGAGGACACTGAAGATTTCTTT. It yields the protein CAISVREDTEDFF.

The CDR3 loop is CASSLISGVYNEQFF. In DNA, the CDR3 is TGTGCCAGCAGCTTAATCTCGGGAGTCTACAATGAGCAGTTCTTC. This sequence joins TRBV7-7 and TRBJ2-1; perhaps TRBD2 as D (6 bases). In germline, CDR1 is SSHAT, CDR2 FNYEAQ (reference sequence). This CDR3 region has 15 residues. V lost 2 bases and J 3 bases, leaving 11 bases between the germline ends.

Ten or more counts support this clonotype. V usage is TRBV7-8 and J usage is TRBJ2-3; D unresolved. CDR1 and CDR2 from the germline V gene are SGHVS and FQNEAQ. V was trimmed by 2 bases and J by 4 bases, leaving 4 bases between them. CDR3 size: 12 residues. The CDR3 reads CASSLYADTQYF. CDR3 DNA sequence: TGTGCCAGCAGCTTATACGCAGATACGCAGTATTTT.

In the case of this clonotype: This could be a read error, since a much larger clone is one nucleotide away. This chain links TRBV28 with TRBJ2-7; D gene uncertain. CDR1 is MDHEN and CDR2 is SYDVKM in the germline V gene. CDR3 length: 12 amino acids. V was cut by 5 bases and J by 2 bases, with 7 bases left in between. The CDR3 DNA sequence: TGTGCCAGCAGTGGCAAGGCCTACGAGCAGTACTTC. Protein: CASSGKAYEQYF.

This clonotype came up many times. V is TRBV24-1 and J is TRBJ2-1, with a weak D call TRBD2 (6 bases). CDR3 length equals 12 residues. With 2 bases removed from V and 8 bases from J, the gap between germline ends came to 6 bases. Looked up from germline, CDR1 is KGHDR and CDR2 is SFDVKD. The CDR3 nucleotides read TGTGCCACCAGTGATTGGGGGGATGAGCAGTTCTTC. This sequence encodes CATSDWGDEQFF.

The chain uses TRBV7-9 and TRBJ2-2, with TRBD1 matching 7 bases. J was trimmed by 1 base and V by 5 bases; bases with no gene match: 1. Germline loops: CDR1 SEHNR, CDR2 FQNEAQ (reference sequence). This CDR3 spans 14 amino acids. The CDR3, as DNA: TGTGCCAGCAGCAGACAGGGGAACACCGGGGAGCTGTTTTTT. Translation: CASSRQGNTGELFF.